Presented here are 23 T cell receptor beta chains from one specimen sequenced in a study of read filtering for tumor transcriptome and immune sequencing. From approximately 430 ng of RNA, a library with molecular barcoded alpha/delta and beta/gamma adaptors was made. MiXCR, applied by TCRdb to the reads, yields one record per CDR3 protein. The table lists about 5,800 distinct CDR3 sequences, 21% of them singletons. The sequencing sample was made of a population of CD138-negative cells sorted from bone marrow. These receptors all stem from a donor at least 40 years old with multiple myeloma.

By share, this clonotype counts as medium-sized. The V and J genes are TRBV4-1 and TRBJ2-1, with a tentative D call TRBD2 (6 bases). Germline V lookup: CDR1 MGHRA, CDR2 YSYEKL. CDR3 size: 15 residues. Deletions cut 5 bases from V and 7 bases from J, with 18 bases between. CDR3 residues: CASSRSQRVRNEQFF. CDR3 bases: TGCGCCAGCAGCAGGAGCCAGCGGGTCCGGAATGAGCAGTTCTTC.

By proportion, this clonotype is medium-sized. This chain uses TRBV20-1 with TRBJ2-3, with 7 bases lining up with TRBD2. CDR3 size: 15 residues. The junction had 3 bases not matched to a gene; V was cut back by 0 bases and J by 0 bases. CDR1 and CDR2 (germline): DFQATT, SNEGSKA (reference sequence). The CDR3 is CSARDSGVSTDTQYF. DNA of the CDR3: TGCAGTGCTAGAGACAGCGGGGTTAGCACAGATACGCAGTATTTT.

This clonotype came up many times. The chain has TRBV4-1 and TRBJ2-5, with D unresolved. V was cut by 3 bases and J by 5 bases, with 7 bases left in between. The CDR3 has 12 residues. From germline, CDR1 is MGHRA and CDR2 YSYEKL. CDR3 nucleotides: TGCGCCAGCAGCCATACTGAGGAGACCCAGTACTTC. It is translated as CASSHTEETQYF.

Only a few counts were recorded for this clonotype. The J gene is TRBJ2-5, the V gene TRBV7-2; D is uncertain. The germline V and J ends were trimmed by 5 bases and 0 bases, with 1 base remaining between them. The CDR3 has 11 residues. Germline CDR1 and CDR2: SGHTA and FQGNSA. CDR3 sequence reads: CASSNQETQYF. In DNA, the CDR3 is TGTGCCAGCAGCAACCAAGAGACCCAGTACTTC. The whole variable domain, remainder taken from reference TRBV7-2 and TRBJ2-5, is GAGVSQSPSNKVTEKGKDVELRCDPISGHTALYWYRQSLGQGLEFLIYFQGNSAPDKSGLPSDRFSAERTGGSVSTLTIQRTQQEDSAVYLCASSNQETQYFGPGTRLLVL.

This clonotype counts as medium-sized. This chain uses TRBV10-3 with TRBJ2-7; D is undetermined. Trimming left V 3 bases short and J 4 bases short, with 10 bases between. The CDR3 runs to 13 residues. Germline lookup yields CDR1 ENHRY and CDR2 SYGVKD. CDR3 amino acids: CAISDLGQYEQYF. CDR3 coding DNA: TGTGCCATCAGTGATTTAGGCCAATACGAGCAGTACTTC.

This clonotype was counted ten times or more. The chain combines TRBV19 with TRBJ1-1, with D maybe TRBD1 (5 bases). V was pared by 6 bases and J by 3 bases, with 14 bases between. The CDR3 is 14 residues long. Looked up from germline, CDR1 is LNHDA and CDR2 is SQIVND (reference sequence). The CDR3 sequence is CASRPGGKDTEAFF. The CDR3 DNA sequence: TGTGCCAGTAGACCCGGGGGAAAGGACACTGAAGCTTTCTTT.

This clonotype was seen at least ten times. CDR3 DNA sequence: TGTGCCAGCGAGCGTTACACCGGGGAGCTGTTTTTT. Encoded protein: CASERYTGELFF. This chain joins TRBV11-2 and TRBJ2-2; unclear D gene. This CDR3 has 12 amino acids. With 8 bases removed from V and 3 bases from J, the gap between germline ends came to 7 bases. CDR1 and CDR2 (germline): SGHAT, FQNNGV.

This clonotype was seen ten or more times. In nucleotides, the CDR3 is TGTGCCAGCAGGATCCGACAGGGAGCCACCGGGGAGCTGTTTTTT. This translates into CASRIRQGATGELFF. The chain combines TRBV7-2 with TRBJ2-2; 7 bases map to TRBD1. Germline V CDR1 and CDR2: SGHTA, FQGNSA. The CDR3 is made up of 15 amino acids. Trimming cost V 6 bases and J 4 bases; bases outside gene matches: 8.

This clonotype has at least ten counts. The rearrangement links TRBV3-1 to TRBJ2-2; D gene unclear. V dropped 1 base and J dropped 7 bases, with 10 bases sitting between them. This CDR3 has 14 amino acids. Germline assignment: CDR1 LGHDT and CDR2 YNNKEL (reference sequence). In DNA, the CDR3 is TGTGCCAGCAGCCAAGTAGGCAGAGGCGGGGAGCTGTTTTTT. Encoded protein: CASSQVGRGGELFF.

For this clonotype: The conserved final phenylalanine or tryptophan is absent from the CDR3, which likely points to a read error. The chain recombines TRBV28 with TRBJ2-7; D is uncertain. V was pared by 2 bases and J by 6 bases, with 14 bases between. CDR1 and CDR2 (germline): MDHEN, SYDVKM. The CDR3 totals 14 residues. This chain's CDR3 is CASSLRDTWCEQYL. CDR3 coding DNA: TGTGCCAGCAGTTTACGTGACACTTGGTGCGAGCAGTACCTC.

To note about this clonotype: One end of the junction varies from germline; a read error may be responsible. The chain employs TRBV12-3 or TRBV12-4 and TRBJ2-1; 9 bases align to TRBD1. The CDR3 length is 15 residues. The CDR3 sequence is CASSLGTGEGDKQFF. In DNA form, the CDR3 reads TGTGCCAGCAGTTTAGGGACAGGGGAGGGCGATAAGCAGTTCTTT.

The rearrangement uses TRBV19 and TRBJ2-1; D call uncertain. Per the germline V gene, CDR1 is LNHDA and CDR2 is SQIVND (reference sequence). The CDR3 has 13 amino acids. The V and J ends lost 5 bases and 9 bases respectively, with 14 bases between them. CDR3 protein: CASSLGLLGEQFF. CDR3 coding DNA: TGTGCCAGTAGTCTGGGTCTGCTAGGTGAGCAGTTCTTC. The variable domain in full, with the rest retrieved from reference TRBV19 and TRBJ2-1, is DGGITQSPKYLFRKEGQNVTLSCEQNLNHDAMYWYRQDPGQGLRLIYYSQIVNDFQKGDIAEGYSVSREKKESFPLTVTSAQKNPTAFYLCASSLGLLGEQFFGPGTRLTVL.

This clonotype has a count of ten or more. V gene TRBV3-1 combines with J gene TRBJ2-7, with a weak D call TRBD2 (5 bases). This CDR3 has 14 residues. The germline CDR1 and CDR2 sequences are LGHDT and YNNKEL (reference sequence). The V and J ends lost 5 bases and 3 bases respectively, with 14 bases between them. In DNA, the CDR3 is TGTGCCAGCAGCTGGACCAGTGGAGGCTACGAGCAGTACTTC. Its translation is CASSWTSGGYEQYF.

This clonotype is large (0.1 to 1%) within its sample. CDR3 protein: CASGWTGRNEQFF. As DNA, the CDR3 is TGTGCCAGCGGGTGGACCGGGCGGAATGAGCAGTTCTTC. The gene calls are TRBV6-5 and TRBJ2-1; D call uncertain. Germline-derived CDR1 and CDR2 are MNHEY and SVGAGI. V lost 8 bases and J 7 bases, leaving 15 bases between the germline ends. This CDR3 contains 13 residues.

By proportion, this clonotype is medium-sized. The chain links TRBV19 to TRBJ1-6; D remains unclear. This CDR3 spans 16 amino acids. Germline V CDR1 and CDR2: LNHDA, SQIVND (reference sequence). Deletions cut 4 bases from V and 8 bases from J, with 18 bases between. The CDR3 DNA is TGTGCCAGTAGTAGCTTGGGTCGAAAACGGGATTCACCCCTCCACTTT. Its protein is CASSSLGRKRDSPLHF. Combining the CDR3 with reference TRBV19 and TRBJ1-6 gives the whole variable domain DGGITQSPKYLFRKEGQNVTLSCEQNLNHDAMYWYRQDPGQGLRLIYYSQIVNDFQKGDIAEGYSVSREKKESFPLTVTSAQKNPTAFYLCASSSLGRKRDSPLHFGNGTRLTVT.

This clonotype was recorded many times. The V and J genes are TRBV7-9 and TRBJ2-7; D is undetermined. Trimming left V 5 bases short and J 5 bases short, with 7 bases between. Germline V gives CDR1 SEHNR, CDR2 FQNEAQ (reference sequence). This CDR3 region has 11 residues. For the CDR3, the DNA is TGTGCCAGCAGCAACACTGACGAGCAGTACTTC. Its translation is CASSNTDEQYF. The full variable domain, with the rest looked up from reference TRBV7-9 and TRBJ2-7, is DTGVSQNPRHKITKRGQNVTFRCDPISEHNRLYWYRQTLGQGPEFLTYFQNEAQLEKSRLLSDRFSAERPKGSFSTLEIQRTEQGDSAMYLCASSNTDEQYFGPGTRLTVT.

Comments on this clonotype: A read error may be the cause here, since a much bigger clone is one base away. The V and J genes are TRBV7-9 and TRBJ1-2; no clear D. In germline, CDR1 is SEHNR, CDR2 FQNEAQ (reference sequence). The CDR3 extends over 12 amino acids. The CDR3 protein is CASSLGSYGYNF. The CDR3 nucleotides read TGTGCCAGCAGCTTGGGGTCCTATGGCTACAACTTC.

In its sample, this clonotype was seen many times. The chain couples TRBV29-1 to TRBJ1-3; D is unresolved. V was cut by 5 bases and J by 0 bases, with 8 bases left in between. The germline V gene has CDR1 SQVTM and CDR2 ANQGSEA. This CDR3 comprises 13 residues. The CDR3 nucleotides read TGCAGCGTTAGGGTGAGCTCTGGAAACACCATATATTTT. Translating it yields CSVRVSSGNTIYF.

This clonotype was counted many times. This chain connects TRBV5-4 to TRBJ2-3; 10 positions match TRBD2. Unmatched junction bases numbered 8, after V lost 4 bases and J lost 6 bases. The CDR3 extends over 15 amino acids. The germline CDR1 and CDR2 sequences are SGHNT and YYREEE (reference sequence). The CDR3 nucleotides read TGTGCCAGCAGCCCGAGCGGGAGGGCCCCTGATACGCAGTATTTT. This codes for CASSPSGRAPDTQYF.

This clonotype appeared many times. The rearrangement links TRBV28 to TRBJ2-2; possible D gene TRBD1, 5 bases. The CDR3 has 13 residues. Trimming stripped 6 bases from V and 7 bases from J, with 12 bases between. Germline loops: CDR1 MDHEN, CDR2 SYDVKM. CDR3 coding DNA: TGTGCCAGCAGACTACAGGTTCGCGGGGAGCTGTTTTTT. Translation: CASRLQVRGELFF.

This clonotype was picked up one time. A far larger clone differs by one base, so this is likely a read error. This CDR3 is CASSKTSQGYRPHEAFF. The CDR3 DNA follows: TGTGCCAGCAGTAAGACTAGTCAGGGTTATCGTCCCCATGAAGCTTTCTTT. The J gene is TRBJ1-1, the V gene TRBV6-5, with D maybe TRBD1 (5 bases). Looked up from germline, CDR1 is MNHEY and CDR2 is SVGAGI. CDR3 length: 17 amino acids. Trimming left V 5 bases short and J 7 bases short, with 26 bases between.

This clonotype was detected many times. The CDR3 protein is CASSLDPRVGYTF. Written as DNA, the CDR3 is TGCGCCAGCAGCTTGGATCCCCGGGTAGGCTACACCTTC. The rearrangement links TRBV5-1 to TRBJ1-2; no clear D gene. Trimming took off 0 bases at V and 8 bases at J, with 11 bases between the two ends. CDR1 is SGHRS and CDR2 is YFSETQ in the germline V gene. This CDR3 spans 13 amino acids. Combining the CDR3 with reference TRBV5-1 and TRBJ1-2 gives the whole variable domain KAGVTQTPRYLIKTRGQQVTLSCSPISGHRSVSWYQQTPGQGLQFLFEYFSETQRNKGNFPGRFSGRQFSNSRSEMNVSTLELGDSALYLCASSLDPRVGYTFGSGTRLTVV.

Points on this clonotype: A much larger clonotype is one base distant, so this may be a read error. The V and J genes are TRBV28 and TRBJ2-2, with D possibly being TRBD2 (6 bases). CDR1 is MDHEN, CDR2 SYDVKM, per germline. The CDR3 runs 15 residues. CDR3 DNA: TGTGCCAGCAGATGGGCGGGGACGAACACCGGGGAGCCGTTTTTT. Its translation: CASRWAGTNTGEPFF.